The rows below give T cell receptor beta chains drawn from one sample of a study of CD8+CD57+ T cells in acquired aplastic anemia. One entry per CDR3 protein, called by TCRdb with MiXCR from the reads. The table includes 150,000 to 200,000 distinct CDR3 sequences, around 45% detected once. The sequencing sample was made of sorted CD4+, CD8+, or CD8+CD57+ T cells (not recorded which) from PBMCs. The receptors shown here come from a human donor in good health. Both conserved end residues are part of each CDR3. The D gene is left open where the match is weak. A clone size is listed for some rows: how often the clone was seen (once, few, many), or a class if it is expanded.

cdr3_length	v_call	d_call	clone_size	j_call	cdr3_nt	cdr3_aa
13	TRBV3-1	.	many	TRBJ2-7	TGTGCCAGCAGCCAAGTTGGGCGAGGAGGGCAGTACTTC	CASSQVGRGGQYF
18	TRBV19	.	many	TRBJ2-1	TGTGCCAGTAGTGGAGGCACGATCGGAAGATGGGCCTACAATGAGCAGTTCTTC	CASSGGTIGRWAYNEQFF
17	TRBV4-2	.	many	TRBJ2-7	TGTGCCAGCAGCCACAGTCGGCTGGAGGGCCCCCTCTACGAGCAGTACTTC	CASSHSRLEGPLYEQYF
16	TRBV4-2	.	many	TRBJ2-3	TGTGCCAGCAGCGGCCGAGGAGGGGGGGCCCCAGATACGCAGTATTTT	CASSGRGGGAPDTQYF
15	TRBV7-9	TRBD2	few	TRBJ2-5	TGTGCCAGCAGCTATCGATACGGGAGGACCGAGACCCAGTACTTC	CASSYRYGRTETQYF
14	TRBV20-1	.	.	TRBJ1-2	TGCAGTGCTAGAGATCGGGGGGCACTCTATGGCTACACCTTC	CSARDRGALYGYTF
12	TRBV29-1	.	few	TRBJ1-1	TGCAGCGGCGCGGGACACGCCACTGAAGCTTTCTTT	CSGAGHATEAFF
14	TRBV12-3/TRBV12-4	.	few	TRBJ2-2	TGTGCCAGCAGGAAACTTGCGAACACCGGGGAGCTGTCTTTT	CASRKLANTGELSF
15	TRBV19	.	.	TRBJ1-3	TGTGCCAGTAGCCTAGGAGGGGCGACTGGAAACACCATATATTTT	CASSLGGATGNTIYF
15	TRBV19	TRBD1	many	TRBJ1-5	TGTGCCAGTAGTGGGGGACAGGCACCCCATCAGCCCCAGCATTTT	CASSGGQAPHQPQHF
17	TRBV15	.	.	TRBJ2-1	TGTGCCACCAGCAGCTTAACGTCCGACAGTTCATACAATGAGCAGTTCTTC	CATSSLTSDSSYNEQFF
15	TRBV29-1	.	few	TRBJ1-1	TGCAGCGTTGTCGTTGGGGTCCGGGGGAACACTGAAGCTTTCTTT	CSVVVGVRGNTEAFF
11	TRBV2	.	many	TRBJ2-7	TGTGCCAGCAAGGCTGCCTACGAGCAGTACTTC	CASKAAYEQYF
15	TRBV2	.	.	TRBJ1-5	TGTGCCAGCATAATCGGGTTGGGGGCGAGCCAGCCCCAGCATTTT	CASIIGLGASQPQHF
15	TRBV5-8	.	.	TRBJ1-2	TGTGCCAGCAGCCCCAGGGAGGGATCGCGTTATGGCTACACCTTC	CASSPREGSRYGYTF
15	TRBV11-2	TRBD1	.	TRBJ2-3	TGTGCCAGCAGCCACCCGGGACAGATAACAGATACGCAGTATTTT	CASSHPGQITDTQYF
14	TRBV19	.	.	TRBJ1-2	TGTGCCAGTAGTATCCAGGGACTATTGTATGGCTACACCTTC	CASSIQGLLYGYTF
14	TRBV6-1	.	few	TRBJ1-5	TGTGCCAGCAGTGAACAGTGGGGCAATCAGCCCCAGCATTTT	CASSEQWGNQPQHF
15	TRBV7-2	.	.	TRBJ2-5	TGTGCCAGCAGCTTATCGGTCAGGGACCAAGAGACCCAGTACTTC	CASSLSVRDQETQYF
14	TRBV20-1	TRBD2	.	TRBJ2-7	TGCAGTGCTAGAGCCGAACTAGCGGGAGTCGAGCAGTACTTC	CSARAELAGVEQYF
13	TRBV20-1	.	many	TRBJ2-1	TGCAGTGCTAGAGAGGGAGGGGGGAGGATGCAGTTCTTC	CSAREGGGRMQFF
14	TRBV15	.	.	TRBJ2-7	TGTGCCACCAGCATAGGGGACCGGGCAATCGAGCAGTACTTC	CATSIGDRAIEQYF
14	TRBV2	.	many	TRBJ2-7	TGTGCCAGCAACGGACAGCCCAGGGAGTACGAGCAGTACTTC	CASNGQPREYEQYF
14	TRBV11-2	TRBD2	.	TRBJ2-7	TGTGCCAGCAGGCCTAGCGGGGAATTCTACGAGCAGTACTTC	CASRPSGEFYEQYF
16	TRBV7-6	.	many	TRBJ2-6	TGTGCCAGCAGCTTAGATGTGGGTGGCGGGGCCAACGTCCTGACTTTC	CASSLDVGGGANVLTF
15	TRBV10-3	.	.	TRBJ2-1	TGTGCCATCAGTGACAGTCTTCTGTCGAACAATGGGCAGTTCTTC	CAISDSLLSNNGQFF
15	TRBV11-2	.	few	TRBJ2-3	TGTGCCAGCAGCCCTTTCCGGGGGGCTACAGATACGCAGTATTTT	CASSPFRGATDTQYF
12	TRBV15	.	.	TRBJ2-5	TGTGCCACCAGCAGACACCAGGGGACCCAGTACTTC	CATSRHQGTQYF
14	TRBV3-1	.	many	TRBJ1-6	TGTGCCAGCAGCCAAGGGACTAATAATTCACCCCTCCACTTT	CASSQGTNNSPLHF
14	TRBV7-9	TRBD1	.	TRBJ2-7	TGTGCCAGCAGCGCGACAGGGTTTTTAGACGAGCAGTACTTC	CASSATGFLDEQYF
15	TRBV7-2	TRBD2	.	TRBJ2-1	TGTGCTAGCAGCTTGGGACTAGCGGGAACCAATAAGCAGTTCTTC	CASSLGLAGTNKQFF
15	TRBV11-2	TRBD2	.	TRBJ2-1	TGTGCCGGCAACCGACTAGCGGGAGAACTGAATGAGCAGTTCTTC	CAGNRLAGELNEQFF
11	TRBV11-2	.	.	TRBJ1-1	TGTGCCAGCAGCTCAGGGAGTTCAGCTTTCTTT	CASSSGSSAFF
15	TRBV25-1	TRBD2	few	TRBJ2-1	TGTGCCAGCAGTACCGGGACTAGCGGGGGCTTTAAGCAGTTCTTC	CASSTGTSGGFKQFF
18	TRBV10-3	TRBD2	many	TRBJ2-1	TGTGCCATCAGTGAGTCGGGACTAGCGGGAGGGGCCTACAATGAGCAGTTCTTC	CAISESGLAGGAYNEQFF
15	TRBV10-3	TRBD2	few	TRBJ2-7	TGTGCCATCAGTGAGCATCGGGAGGGAGCGAACGAGCAGTACTTC	CAISEHREGANEQYF
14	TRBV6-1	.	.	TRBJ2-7	TGTGCCAGCAGAGAGACTAGTGCGGTCTACGAGCAGTACTTC	CASRETSAVYEQYF
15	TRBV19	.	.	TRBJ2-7	TGTGCCAGTAGTTGGGGTTCCGGGGGGCCCTACGAGCAGTACTTC	CASSWGSGGPYEQYF
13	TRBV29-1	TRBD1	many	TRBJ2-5	TGCAGCGTTCGTCGGGACAGGGGGCAGACCCAGTACTTC	CSVRRDRGQTQYF
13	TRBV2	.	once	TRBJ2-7	TGTGCCAGCAGCCTGTCCCGGTGGGACGAGCAGTACTTC	CASSLSRWDEQYF
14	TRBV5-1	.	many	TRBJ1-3	TGCGCCAGCAGCTTGGCAGGGGATGGAAACACCATATATTTT	CASSLAGDGNTIYF
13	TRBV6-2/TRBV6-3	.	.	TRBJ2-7	TGTGCCGGCGCGGGACTGTCCTCTTACGAGCAGTACTTC	CAGAGLSSYEQYF
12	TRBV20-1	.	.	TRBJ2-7	TGCAGGGCTAGGGGCAGCTCCTACGAGCAGTACTTC	CRARGSSYEQYF